These 5 T cell receptor beta chains share one sample of origin, sequenced in a study of regulatory T cells in long-lasting Graves disease. The time point is: persistent/refractory GD, antithyroid drugs over 5 years with positive TRAb. Construction of the TCR library relied on RNA isolated from PBMCs. In building TCR beta libraries, iRepertoire HTBI primers were used together with Arm-PCR of CDR3 regions. TCRdb itself ran the multiplex PCR reads through MiXCR, one entry per CDR3 protein. The sample lists 400,000 to 500,000 distinct CDR3 sequences, around 20% occurring once. Sample: peripheral blood mononuclear cells (PBMCs), taken when the disease was refractory, from a patient treated with antithyroid drugs. The receptors shown here come from a female donor with Graves disease.

This clonotype was recorded many times. The chain recombines TRBV11-2 with TRBJ2-5; 10 bases match TRBD2. The CDR3 sequence is 16 residues long. Germline CDR1 and CDR2: SGHAT and FQNNGV. The junction had 7 bases not matched to a gene; V was cut back by 4 bases and J by 2 bases. The CDR3 region has the DNA TGTGCCAGCAGCTGCGGGACTAGCGATCCACAAGAGACCCAGTACTTC. Encoded protein: CASSCGTSDPQETQYF. The complete variable domain, with remaining parts taken from reference TRBV11-2 and TRBJ2-5, reads EAGVAQSPRYKIIEKRQSVAFWCNPISGHATLYWYQQILGQGPKLLIQFQNNGVVDDSQLPKDRFSAERLKGVDSTLKIQPAKLEDSAVYLCASSCGTSDPQETQYFGPGTRLLVL.

V usage is TRBV18 and J usage is TRBJ1-5; maybe TRBD1 (5 bases). Between the trimmed V and J ends, which lost 2 bases and 5 bases, there was a span of 13 bases. The CDR3 length is 15 residues. Germline V gene data show CDR1 as KGHSH and CDR2 as LQKENI. This CDR3 is CASSPSSQGDQPQHF. CDR3 DNA sequence: TGTGCCAGCTCACCATCCTCGCAGGGTGATCAGCCCCAGCATTTT.

The V gene is TRBV5-6, the J gene TRBJ1-1, with D unresolved. V lost 0 bases and J 4 bases, leaving 10 bases between the germline ends. The germline CDR1 and CDR2 sequences are SGHDT and YYEEEE. CDR3 length: 14 residues. CDR3 DNA sequence: TGTGCCAGCAGCTTGGGACGGCATAGCACTGAAGCTTTCTTT. It specifies CASSLGRHSTEAFF.

In its sample, this clonotype was seen a few times. V usage is TRBV18 and J usage is TRBJ2-7, with D hard to call. The V gene's germline CDR1 is KGHSH and CDR2 LQKENI. The CDR3 sequence is 13 residues long. V was cut by 4 bases and J by 2 bases, with 9 bases left in between. The CDR3 DNA follows: TGTGCCAGCTCACGGGTAAATCCCTACGAGCAGTACTTC. This sequence encodes CASSRVNPYEQYF.

The chain has TRBV20-1 and TRBJ1-5; D gene uncertain. The CDR3 is 12 amino acids. Trimming took 7 bases from V and 5 from J, leaving 12 bases between them. The germline V gene has CDR1 DFQATT and CDR2 SNEGSKA (reference sequence). CDR3: CSGGDGDQPQHF. For the CDR3, the DNA is TGCAGTGGGGGTGATGGAGATCAGCCCCAGCATTTT.